Below are 15 T cell receptor beta chains sequenced from a single sample in a study of T-cell memory formation after mild COVID-19. TCRdb called the 5' RACE reads again in MiXCR, with one record for every CDR3 protein. The sample includes 400,000 to 500,000 distinct CDR3 sequences, 20% to 25% seen only once; the top ten take around 9%. The sample taken for sequencing was PBMCs or a T cell subset sorted from them (not recorded which). Receptors originate from an adult woman who had mild COVID-19 (a few samples of this study predate the infection). Cell type and time point are not known.

Here the CDR3 reads CASSAGVDQPQHF. The CDR3 bases are TGTGCCAGCAGTGCAGGGGTCGATCAGCCCCAGCATTTT. This chain links TRBV25-1 with TRBJ1-5; weak D call: TRBD1 (6 bases). The CDR3 consists of 13 residues. V lost 4 bases and J lost 5, with 9 bases in between. Germline V gives CDR1 MGHDK, CDR2 SYGVNS.

This clonotype showed up just a few times. The chain joins TRBV9 to TRBJ1-2, with TRBD1 identical over 7 bases. Germline V gene lookup returns CDR1 SGDLS and CDR2 YYNGEE. The length of the CDR3 is 15 residues. After removal of 2 bases from V and 0 bases from J, the junction contained 4 bases not matched to a gene. DNA of the CDR3: TGTGCCAGCAGCGTCGGACAGGTCCCTAACTATGGCTACACCTTC. Encoded protein: CASSVGQVPNYGYTF.

This rearrangement joins TRBV7-2 to TRBJ2-3; D call uncertain. Germline V gene data show CDR1 as SGHTA and CDR2 as FQGNSA. The V end was cut by 2 bases, the J end by 7 bases, with 4 bases between. The CDR3 runs to 11 residues. The CDR3 spells CASSLKNTQYF. The CDR3 DNA is TGTGCCAGCAGCTTAAAAAATACGCAGTATTTT.

The chain recombines TRBV12-3 or TRBV12-4 with TRBJ1-5; possible D gene TRBD1, 5 bases. The V end was cut by 6 bases, the J end by 2 bases, with 17 bases between. The CDR3 has 16 residues. CDR3: CASRGGGSKGNQPQHF. The CDR3 bases are TGTGCCAGCAGGGGTGGGGGGTCGAAGGGCAATCAGCCCCAGCATTTT.

This clonotype came up many times. The chain employs TRBV7-9 and TRBJ1-5; maybe TRBD1 (5 bases). Germline V gives CDR1 SEHNR, CDR2 FQNEAQ (reference sequence). V lost 0 bases, J lost 0 bases, and 9 bases lay in between. The CDR3 runs to 16 residues. The DNA of the CDR3 is TGTGCCAGCAGCTTAGCTGGTCAGGGTAGCAATCAGCCCCAGCATTTT. This codes for CASSLAGQGSNQPQHF.

The V call is TRBV7-2, the J call TRBJ2-1; 9 bases fit TRBD2. V shed 1 base, J shed 2 bases, and the junction held 12 bases outside the gene matches. The CDR3 runs to 19 residues. In germline, CDR1 is SGHTA, CDR2 FQGNSA. The CDR3 DNA follows: TGTGCCAGCAGCTTAGACGCGGTGACTAGCGGATTGACCTACAATGAGCAGTTCTTC. Protein product: CASSLDAVTSGLTYNEQFF.

The chain uses TRBV6-1 and TRBJ2-7; perhaps TRBD1 as D (5 bases). V was cut by 4 bases and J by 4 bases, with 11 bases left in between. This CDR3 comprises 13 residues. Germline V gene lookup returns CDR1 MNHNS and CDR2 SASEGT. CDR3 loop: CASSAQTEYEQYF. The CDR3 DNA reads as TGTGCCAGCAGTGCCCAGACAGAATACGAGCAGTACTTC.

The chain joins TRBV24-1 to TRBJ1-1; the D is unclear. The V gene's germline CDR1 is KGHDR and CDR2 SFDVKD. V was trimmed by 2 bases and J by 9 bases, leaving 12 bases between them. CDR3 length: 13 residues. CDR3 loop: CATSDWQSVKAFF. The DNA of the CDR3 is TGTGCCACCAGTGATTGGCAGTCAGTCAAAGCTTTCTTT.

The chain is built from TRBV5-1 and TRBJ1-1; 7 nucleotides line up with TRBD1. The CDR3 totals 15 residues. V was clipped by 3 bases and J by 4 bases; unmatched bases: 9. Germline CDR1 is SGHRS and CDR2 is YFSETQ. The CDR3: CASSSDYRGGTEAFF. The CDR3 coding sequence is TGCGCCAGCAGCTCGGACTACAGGGGTGGCACTGAAGCTTTCTTT.

This clonotype was counted many times. V is TRBV7-2 and J is TRBJ2-3; D call uncertain. Trimming stripped 5 bases from V and 3 bases from J, with 9 bases between. Germline V gene data show CDR1 as SGHTA and CDR2 as FQGNSA. The CDR3 contains 13 residues. The chain's CDR3 is CASSRTITDTQYF. CDR3 sequence (DNA): TGTGCCAGCAGCCGGACGATTACAGATACGCAGTATTTT. Full variable domain (remainder filled in from reference TRBV7-2 and TRBJ2-3): GAGVSQSPSNKVTEKGKDVELRCDPISGHTALYWYRQSLGQGLEFLIYFQGNSAPDKSGLPSDRFSAERTGGSVSTLTIQRTQQEDSAVYLCASSRTITDTQYFGPGTRLTVL.

The chain links TRBV30 to TRBJ1-1, with D perhaps matching TRBD1 (6 bases). The germline V gene encodes CDR1 GTSNPN and CDR2 SVGIG (reference sequence). This CDR3 is 13 amino acids long. The V end was cut by 5 bases, the J end by 0 bases, with 10 bases between. This chain's CDR3 is CAWGGTLNTEAFF. CDR3 bases: TGTGCCTGGGGGGGGACATTGAACACTGAAGCTTTCTTT.

This clonotype has a handful of counts. The chain is built from TRBV5-4 and TRBJ2-3; maybe TRBD2 (6 bases). CDR1 SGHNT and CDR2 YYREEE come from the germline V gene (reference sequence). This CDR3 has 16 residues. Trimming took off 4 bases at V and 3 bases at J, with 18 bases between the two ends. The CDR3: CASSRRPGVRTDTQYF. CDR3 coding DNA: TGTGCCAGCAGCCGTCGGCCGGGAGTTAGAACAGATACGCAGTATTTT.

The V gene is TRBV30, the J gene TRBJ2-1; D gene uncertain. There are 13 residues in the CDR3. The V gene's germline CDR1 is GTSNPN and CDR2 SVGIG (reference sequence). V lost 4 bases to trimming and J lost 0 bases, with 7 bases between them. The DNA for the CDR3 is TGTGCCTGGACTGAGAGCTCCTACAATGAGCAGTTCTTC. Translation: CAWTESSYNEQFF.

This clonotype appeared once. One junction end does not reproduce the germline sequence, and a read error may be involved. The V call is TRBV30, the J call TRBJ2-5; a possible D gene is TRBD2 (6 bases). The CDR3 extends over 12 amino acids. Germline V lookup: CDR1 GTSNPN, CDR2 SVGIG (reference sequence). The DNA of the CDR3 is TGTGCCCGGAGGGGAGCGCAAGAGACCCAGTACTTC. Translated: CARRGAQETQYF.

The chain is built from TRBV7-8 and TRBJ2-7, with D hard to call. Trimming took off 7 bases at V and 3 bases at J, with 13 bases between the two ends. The CDR3 runs 13 residues. CDR1 and CDR2 from the germline V gene are SGHVS and FQNEAQ. CDR3 region: CASTEPPDYEQYF. The CDR3, as DNA: TGTGCCAGCACCGAACCCCCCGACTACGAGCAGTACTTC.